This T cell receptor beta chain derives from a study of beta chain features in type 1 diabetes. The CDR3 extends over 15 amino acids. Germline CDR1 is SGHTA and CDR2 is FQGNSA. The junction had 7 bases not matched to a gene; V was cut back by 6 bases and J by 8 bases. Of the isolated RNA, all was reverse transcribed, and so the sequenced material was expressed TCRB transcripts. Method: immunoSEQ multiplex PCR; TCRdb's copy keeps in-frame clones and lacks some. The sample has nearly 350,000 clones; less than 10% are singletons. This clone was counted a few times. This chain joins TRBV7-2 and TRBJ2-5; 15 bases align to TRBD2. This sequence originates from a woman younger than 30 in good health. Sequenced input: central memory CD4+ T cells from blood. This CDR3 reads CASRGTSGRTLTQYF. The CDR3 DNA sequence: TGTGCCAGCAGGGGGACTAGCGGGAGGACCCTCACCCAGTACTTC.